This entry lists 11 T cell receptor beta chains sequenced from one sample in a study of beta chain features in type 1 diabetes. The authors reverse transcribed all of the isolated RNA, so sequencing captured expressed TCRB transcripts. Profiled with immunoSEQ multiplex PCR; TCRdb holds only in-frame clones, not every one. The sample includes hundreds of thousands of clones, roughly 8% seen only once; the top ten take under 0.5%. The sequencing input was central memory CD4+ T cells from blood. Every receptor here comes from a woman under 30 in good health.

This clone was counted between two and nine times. The CDR3 DNA sequence: TGTGCCAGCAGCTCCTCTTGGACCAGGGAACACGAGCAGTACTTC. It translates to CASSSSWTREHEQYF. V is TRBV7-9 and J is TRBJ2-7, with a tentative D call TRBD1 (5 bases). V was pared by 4 bases and J by 5 bases, with 18 bases between. Germline CDR1 and CDR2: SEHNR and FQNEAQ (reference sequence). The CDR3 length is 15 residues.

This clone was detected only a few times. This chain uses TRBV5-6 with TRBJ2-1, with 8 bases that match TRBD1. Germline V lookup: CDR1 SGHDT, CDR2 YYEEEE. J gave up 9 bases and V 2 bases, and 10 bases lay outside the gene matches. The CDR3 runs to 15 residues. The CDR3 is CASSFEDRVIGEQFF. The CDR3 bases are TGTGCCAGCAGCTTTGAGGACAGGGTTATAGGTGAGCAGTTCTTC.

CDR3 nucleotide sequence: TGTGCCAGTACCAGGACAGCTACCTCCTACGAGCAGTACTTC. This codes for CASTRTATSYEQYF. This chain uses TRBV19 with TRBJ2-7, with D perhaps TRBD1 (6 bases). In germline, CDR1 is LNHDA, CDR2 SQIVND (reference sequence). The V end was cut by 7 bases, the J end by 0 bases, with 13 bases between. This CDR3 contains 14 residues.

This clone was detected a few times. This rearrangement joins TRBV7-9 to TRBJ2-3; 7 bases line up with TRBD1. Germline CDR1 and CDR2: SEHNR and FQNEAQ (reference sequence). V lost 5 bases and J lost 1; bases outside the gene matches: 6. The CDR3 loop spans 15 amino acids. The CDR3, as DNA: TGTGCCAGCAGCCGACAGGGTAGGGGCACAGATACGCAGTATTTT. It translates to CASSRQGRGTDTQYF.

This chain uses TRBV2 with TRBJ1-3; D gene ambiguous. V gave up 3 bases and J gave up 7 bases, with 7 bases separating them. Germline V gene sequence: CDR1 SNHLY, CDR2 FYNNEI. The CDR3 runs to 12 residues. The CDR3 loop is CASSESSNTIYF. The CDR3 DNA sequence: TGTGCCAGCAGTGAGAGTTCGAACACCATATATTTT.

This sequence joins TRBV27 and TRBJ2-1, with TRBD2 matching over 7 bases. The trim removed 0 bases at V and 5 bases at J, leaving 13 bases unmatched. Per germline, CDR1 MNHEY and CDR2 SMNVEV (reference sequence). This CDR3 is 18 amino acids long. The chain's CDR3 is CASSLSPPGLRVNNEQFF. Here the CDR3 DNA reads TGTGCCAGCAGTTTATCACCGCCGGGACTAAGGGTCAACAATGAGCAGTTCTTC.

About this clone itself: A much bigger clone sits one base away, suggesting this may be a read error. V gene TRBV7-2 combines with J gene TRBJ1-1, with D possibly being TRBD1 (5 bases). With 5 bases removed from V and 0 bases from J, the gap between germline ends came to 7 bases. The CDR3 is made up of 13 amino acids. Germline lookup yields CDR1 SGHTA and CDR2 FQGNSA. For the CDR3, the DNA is TGTGCCAGCAGCGTACAGGTGAACACTGAAGCTTTCTTT. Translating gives CASSVQVNTEAFF.

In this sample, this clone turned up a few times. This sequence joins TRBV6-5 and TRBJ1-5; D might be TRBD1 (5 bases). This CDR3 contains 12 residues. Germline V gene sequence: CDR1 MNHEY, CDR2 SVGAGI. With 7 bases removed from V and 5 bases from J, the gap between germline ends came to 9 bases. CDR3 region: CASNGGDQPQHF. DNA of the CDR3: TGTGCCAGCAATGGGGGGGATCAGCCCCAGCATTTT.

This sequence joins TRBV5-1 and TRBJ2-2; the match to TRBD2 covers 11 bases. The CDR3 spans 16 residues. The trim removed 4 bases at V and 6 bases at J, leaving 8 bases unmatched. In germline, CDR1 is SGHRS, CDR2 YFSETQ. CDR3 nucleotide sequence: TGCGCCAGCAGCCTGCTACTAGCGGGAGTTCCCGGGGAGCTGTTTTTT. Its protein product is CASSLLLAGVPGELFF.

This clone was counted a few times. The CDR3 loop reads CASSFFGQGETQYF. The CDR3, as DNA: TGTGCCAGCAGCTTCTTTGGACAGGGGGAGACCCAGTACTTC. The chain is built from TRBV7-9 and TRBJ2-5; the match to TRBD1 covers 9 bases. With 3 bases clipped from V and 5 bases from J, the junction kept 4 bases outside the gene matches. The CDR3 totals 14 residues. Germline V CDR1 and CDR2: SEHNR, FQNEAQ (reference sequence). Filled out from reference TRBV7-9 and TRBJ2-5, the complete variable domain reads DTGVSQNPRHKITKRGQNVTFRCDPISEHNRLYWYRQTLGQGPEFLTYFQNEAQLEKSRLLSDRFSAERPKGSFSTLEIQRTEQGDSAMYLCASSFFGQGETQYFGPGTRLLVL.

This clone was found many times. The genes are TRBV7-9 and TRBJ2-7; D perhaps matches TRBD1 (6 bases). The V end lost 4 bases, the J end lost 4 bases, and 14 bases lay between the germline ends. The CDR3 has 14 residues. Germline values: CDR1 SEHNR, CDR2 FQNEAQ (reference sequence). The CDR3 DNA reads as TGTGCCAGCAGCTCCGCACTCACAGGGTACGAGCAGTACTTC. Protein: CASSSALTGYEQYF.